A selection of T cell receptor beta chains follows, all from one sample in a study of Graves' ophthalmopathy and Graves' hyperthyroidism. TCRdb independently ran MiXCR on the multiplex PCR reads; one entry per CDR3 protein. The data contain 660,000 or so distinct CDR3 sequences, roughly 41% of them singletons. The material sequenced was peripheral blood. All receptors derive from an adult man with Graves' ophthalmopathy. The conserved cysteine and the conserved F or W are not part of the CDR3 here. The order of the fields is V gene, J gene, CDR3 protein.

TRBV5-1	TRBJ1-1	ASSLDRGTFKPNTEAF
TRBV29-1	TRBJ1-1	SFRQQPTEAF
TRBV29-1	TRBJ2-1	SVEATTYNEQF
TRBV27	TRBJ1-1	ASRTGTVNTEAF
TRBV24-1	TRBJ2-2	ATSAGSGGSGELF
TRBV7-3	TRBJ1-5	ASSAGQAQH
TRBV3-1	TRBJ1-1	ASSFISGETEAF
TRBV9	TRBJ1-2	ASSVEQTYGYT
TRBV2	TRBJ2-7	ASSERLAGEQY
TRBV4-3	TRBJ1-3	ASTLDRVNTIY
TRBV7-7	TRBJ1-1	ASSLRGGPAEAF
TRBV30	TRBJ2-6	AHRVSSGANVLT
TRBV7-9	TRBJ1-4	ASSSSNEKLF
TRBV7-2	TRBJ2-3	ASSPSAGGLSDTQY
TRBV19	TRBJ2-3	ASSRDSRVDTQY
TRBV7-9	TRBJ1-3	ASSVDGTSS
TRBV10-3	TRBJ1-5	AISAAVSNQPHH
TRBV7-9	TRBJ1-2	ASSGGGSDYGYT
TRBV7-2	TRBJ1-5	ASSFLGGQSSNQPQH
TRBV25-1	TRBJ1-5	ASGVDRVLHQPQH
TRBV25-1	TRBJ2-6	ASSPYSGFHSGANVLT
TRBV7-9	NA	ASSSTGWENIQY
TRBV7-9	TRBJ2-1	ASSHNRLASYNEQF
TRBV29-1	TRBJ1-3	SALGPGNTIY
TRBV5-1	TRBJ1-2	ASSIDPGQGSYGYT
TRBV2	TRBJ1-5	ASSLIATGGDQPQH
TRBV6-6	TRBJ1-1	ASSYGGDRKAF
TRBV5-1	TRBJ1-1	ASSQPPGQGETEAF
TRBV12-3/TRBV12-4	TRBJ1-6	ASTKAASPLH
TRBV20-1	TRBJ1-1	SATPLDRSEAF
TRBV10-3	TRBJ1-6	ASSSGLAKIFH
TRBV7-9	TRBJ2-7	ASSFGTLAYEQY
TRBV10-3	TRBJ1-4	AIREGGTNEKLF
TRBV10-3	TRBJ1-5	AIGDRDDQPQH
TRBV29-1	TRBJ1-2	SLGTRNYGYT
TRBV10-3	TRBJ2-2	AISESWAANTGELF
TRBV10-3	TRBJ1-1	ATTQGAGTEAF
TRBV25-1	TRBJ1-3	ASSQGTAGPSGNTIY
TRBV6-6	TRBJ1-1	ASSYLVTEAF
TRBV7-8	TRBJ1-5	ASSLDRFNQPQH
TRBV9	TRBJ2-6	ASSVLQGSAGANVLT
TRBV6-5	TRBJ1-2	ASSEAKGRDGYT
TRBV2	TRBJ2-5	ASSEELAGAQETQY
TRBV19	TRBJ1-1	ASSTMGGGKNTEAF
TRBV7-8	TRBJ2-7	ASSLWGRGDSYEQY
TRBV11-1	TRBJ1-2	ASSMYGSSNYGYT
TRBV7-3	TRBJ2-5	ASSLRPDGPQY
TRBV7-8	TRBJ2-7	ASHPTSSLGEQY
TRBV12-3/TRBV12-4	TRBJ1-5	ASSPGTGGIQPQH
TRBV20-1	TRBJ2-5	SARDPSGGDETQY
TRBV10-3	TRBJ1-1	AISADMSLNTEAF
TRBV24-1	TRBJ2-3	ATSDFHGVSSTDTQY
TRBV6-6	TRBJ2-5	ASSTKRRAQETQY
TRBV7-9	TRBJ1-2	ASSSPDGSYT
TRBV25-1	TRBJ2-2	ASSPVRGDTGELF